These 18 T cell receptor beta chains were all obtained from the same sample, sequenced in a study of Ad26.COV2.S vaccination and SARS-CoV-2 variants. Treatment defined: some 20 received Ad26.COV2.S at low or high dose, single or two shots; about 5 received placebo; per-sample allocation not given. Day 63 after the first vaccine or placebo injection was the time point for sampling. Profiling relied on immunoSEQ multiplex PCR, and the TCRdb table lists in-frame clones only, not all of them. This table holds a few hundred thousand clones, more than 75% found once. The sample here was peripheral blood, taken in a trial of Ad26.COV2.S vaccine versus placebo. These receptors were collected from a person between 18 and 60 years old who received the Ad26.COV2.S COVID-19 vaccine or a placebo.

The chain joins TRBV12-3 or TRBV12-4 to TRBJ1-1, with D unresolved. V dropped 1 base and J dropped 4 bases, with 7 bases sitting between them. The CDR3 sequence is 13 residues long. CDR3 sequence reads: CASSLGESTEAFF. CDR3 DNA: TGTGCCAGCAGTTTAGGGGAGTCCACTGAAGCTTTCTTT.

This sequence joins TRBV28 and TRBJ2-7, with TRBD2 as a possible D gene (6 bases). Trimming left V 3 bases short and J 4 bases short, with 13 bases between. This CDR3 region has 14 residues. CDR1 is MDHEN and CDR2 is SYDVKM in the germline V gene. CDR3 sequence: CASSFVGTQYEQYF. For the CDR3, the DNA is TGTGCCAGCAGTTTCGTCGGGACTCAATACGAGCAGTACTTC.

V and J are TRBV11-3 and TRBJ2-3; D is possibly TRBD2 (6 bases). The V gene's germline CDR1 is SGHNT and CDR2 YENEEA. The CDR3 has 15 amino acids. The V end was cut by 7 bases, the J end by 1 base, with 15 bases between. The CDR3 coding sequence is TGTGCCAGCATCCCGGGGGATCGTGGCACAGATACGCAGTATTTT. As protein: CASIPGDRGTDTQYF. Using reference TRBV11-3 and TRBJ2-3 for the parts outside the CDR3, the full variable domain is EAGVVQSPRYKIIEKKQPVAFWCNPISGHNTLYWYLQNLGQGPELLIRYENEEAVDDSQLPKDRFSAERLKGVDSTLKIQPAELGDSAVYLCASIPGDRGTDTQYFGPGTRLTVL.

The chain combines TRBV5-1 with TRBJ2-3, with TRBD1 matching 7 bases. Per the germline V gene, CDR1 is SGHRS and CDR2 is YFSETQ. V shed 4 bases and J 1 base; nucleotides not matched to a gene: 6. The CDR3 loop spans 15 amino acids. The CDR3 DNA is TGCGCCAGCAGCGTCCGGGACAGCCGCACAGATACGCAGTATTTT. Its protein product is CASSVRDSRTDTQYF.

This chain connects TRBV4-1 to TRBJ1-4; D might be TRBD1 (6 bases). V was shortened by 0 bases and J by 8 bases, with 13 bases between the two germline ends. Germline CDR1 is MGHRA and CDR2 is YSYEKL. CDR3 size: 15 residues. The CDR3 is CASSQDRGRGEKLFF. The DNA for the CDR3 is TGCGCCAGCAGCCAAGATCGGGGGCGCGGAGAAAAACTGTTTTTT.

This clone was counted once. CDR3: CATARGSVDQPQHF. As DNA, the CDR3 is TGTGCCACCGCGCGGGGCTCTGTAGATCAGCCCCAGCATTTT. The rearrangement uses TRBV7-8 and TRBJ1-5; D possibly corresponds to TRBD1 (5 bases). The germline V gene has CDR1 SGHVS and CDR2 FQNEAQ. Trimming removed 10 bases from V and 5 bases from J, with 18 bases in between. There are 14 residues in the CDR3. Drawing the rest from reference TRBV7-8 and TRBJ1-5, the complete variable domain is GAGVSQSPRYKVAKRGQDVALRCDPISGHVSLFWYQQALGQGPEFLTYFQNEAQLDKSGLPSDRFFAERPEGSVSTLKIQRTQQEDSAVYLCATARGSVDQPQHFGDGTRLSIL.

The CDR3 spells CASITRDREGYEQYF. The CDR3 DNA is TGTGCCAGCATTACCCGGGACAGGGAGGGTTACGAGCAGTACTTC. J is TRBJ2-7 and V is TRBV6-6; 9 positions agree with TRBD1. The V and J ends lost 7 bases and 4 bases, in that order; junction bases with no gene match: 11. The CDR3 is 15 amino acids. CDR1 and CDR2 from the germline V gene are MNHNY and SVGAGI (reference sequence).

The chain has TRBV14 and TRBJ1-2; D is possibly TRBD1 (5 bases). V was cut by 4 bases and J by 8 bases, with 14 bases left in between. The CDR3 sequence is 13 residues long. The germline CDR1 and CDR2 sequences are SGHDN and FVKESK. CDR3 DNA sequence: TGTGCCAGCAGCCTGTCCGGGGCCGGGGGCTACACCTTC. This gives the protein CASSLSGAGGYTF.

The CDR3 nucleotides read TGTGCCAGCAGCCCCCGGGACACATATCAGCCCCAGCATTTT. Translating it yields CASSPRDTYQPQHF. V gene TRBV5-5 combines with J gene TRBJ1-5, with D perhaps matching TRBD1 (6 bases). The CDR3 contains 14 residues. Between the trimmed V and J ends, which lost 4 bases and 5 bases, there was a span of 13 bases. Germline V gene data show CDR1 as SGHKS and CDR2 as YYEKEE (reference sequence). Filled out from reference TRBV5-5 and TRBJ1-5, the complete variable domain reads DAGVTQSPTHLIKTRGQQVTLRCSPISGHKSVSWYQQVLGQGPQFIFQYYEKEERGRGNFPDRFSARQFPNYSSELNVNALLLGDSALYLCASSPRDTYQPQHFGDGTRLSIL.

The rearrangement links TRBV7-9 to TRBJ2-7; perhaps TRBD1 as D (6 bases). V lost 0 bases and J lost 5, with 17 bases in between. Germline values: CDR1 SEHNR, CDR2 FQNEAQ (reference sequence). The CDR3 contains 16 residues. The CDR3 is CASSLALRTATDEQYF. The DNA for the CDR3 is TGTGCCAGCAGCTTAGCACTTCGGACAGCGACTGACGAGCAGTACTTC. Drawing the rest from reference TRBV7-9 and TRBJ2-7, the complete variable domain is DTGVSQNPRHKITKRGQNVTFRCDPISEHNRLYWYRQTLGQGPEFLTYFQNEAQLEKSRLLSDRFSAERPKGSFSTLEIQRTEQGDSAMYLCASSLALRTATDEQYFGPGTRLTVT.

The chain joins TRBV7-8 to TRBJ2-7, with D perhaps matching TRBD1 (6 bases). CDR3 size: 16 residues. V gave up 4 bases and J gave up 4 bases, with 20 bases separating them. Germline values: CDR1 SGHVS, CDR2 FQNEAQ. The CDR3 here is CASSWQVTGILYEQYF. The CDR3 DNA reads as TGTGCCAGCAGCTGGCAAGTAACAGGGATTTTATACGAGCAGTACTTC. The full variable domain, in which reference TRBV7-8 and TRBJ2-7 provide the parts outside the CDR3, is GAGVSQSPRYKVAKRGQDVALRCDPISGHVSLFWYQQALGQGPEFLTYFQNEAQLDKSGLPSDRFFAERPEGSVSTLKIQRTQQEDSAVYLCASSWQVTGILYEQYFGPGTRLTVT.

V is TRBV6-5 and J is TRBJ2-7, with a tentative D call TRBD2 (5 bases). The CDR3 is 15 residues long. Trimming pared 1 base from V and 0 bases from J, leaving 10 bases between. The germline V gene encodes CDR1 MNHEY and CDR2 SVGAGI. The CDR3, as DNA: TGTGCCAGCAGTTACTTCCCGGGGAGCTCCTACGAGCAGTACTTC. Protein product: CASSYFPGSSYEQYF.

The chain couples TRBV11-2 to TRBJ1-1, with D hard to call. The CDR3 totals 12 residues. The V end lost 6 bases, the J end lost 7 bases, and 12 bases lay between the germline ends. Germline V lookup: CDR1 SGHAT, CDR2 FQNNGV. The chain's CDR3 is CASSHGPIEAFF. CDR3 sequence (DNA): TGTGCCAGCAGTCACGGACCGATTGAAGCTTTCTTT.

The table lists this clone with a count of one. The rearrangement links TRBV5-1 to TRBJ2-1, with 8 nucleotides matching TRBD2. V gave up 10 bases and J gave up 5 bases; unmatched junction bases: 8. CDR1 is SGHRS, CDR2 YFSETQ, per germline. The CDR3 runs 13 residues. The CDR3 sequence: CAGGLAPNNEQFF. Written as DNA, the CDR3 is TGCGCCGGTGGACTAGCTCCTAACAATGAGCAGTTCTTC.

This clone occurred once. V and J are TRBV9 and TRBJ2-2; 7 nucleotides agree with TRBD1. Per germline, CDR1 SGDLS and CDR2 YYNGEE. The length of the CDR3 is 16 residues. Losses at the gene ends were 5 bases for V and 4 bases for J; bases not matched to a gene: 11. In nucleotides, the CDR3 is TGTGCCAGCAGTCCTTCAACAGGGGTAACCACCGGGGAGCTGTTTTTT. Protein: CASSPSTGVTTGELFF.

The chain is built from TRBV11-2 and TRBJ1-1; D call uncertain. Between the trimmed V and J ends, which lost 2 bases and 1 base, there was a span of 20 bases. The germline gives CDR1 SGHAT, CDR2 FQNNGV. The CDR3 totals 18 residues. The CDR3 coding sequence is TGTGCCAGCAGCTTACGGATGCCACCCGGGGATACGAACACTGAAGCTTTCTTT. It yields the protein CASSLRMPPGDTNTEAFF. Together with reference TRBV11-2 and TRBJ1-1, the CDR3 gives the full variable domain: EAGVAQSPRYKIIEKRQSVAFWCNPISGHATLYWYQQILGQGPKLLIQFQNNGVVDDSQLPKDRFSAERLKGVDSTLKIQPAKLEDSAVYLCASSLRMPPGDTNTEAFFGQGTRLTVV.

Here the CDR3 reads CASSASGRRGEQYF. The CDR3 DNA reads TGTGCCAGCAGCGCTTCTGGCCGACGCGGCGAGCAGTACTTC. This chain connects TRBV5-6 to TRBJ2-7; D uncertain. Germline CDR1 and CDR2: SGHDT and YYEEEE. The V and J ends lost 4 bases and 6 bases respectively, with 17 bases between them. The CDR3 spans 14 residues.

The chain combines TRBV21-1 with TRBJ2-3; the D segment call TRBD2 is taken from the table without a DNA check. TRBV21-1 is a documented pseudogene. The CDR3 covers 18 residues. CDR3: CASSLNQTRTSSTDTQYF. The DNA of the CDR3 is TGTGCCAGCAGCTTGAATCAGACTAGGACTTCTAGCACAGATACGCAGTATTTT.